The 30 T cell receptor beta chains below all came from one sample that was sequenced in a study of radiotherapy plus CTLA-4 blockade in lung cancer. Sequenced by immunoSEQ multiplex PCR; TCRdb stores in-frame clones only, minus some. In the table there are about 88,000 clones, more than 70% of which are singletons. Material: peripheral blood, obtained from a patient treated with radiotherapy plus ipilimumab. The receptors come from a human donor with non-small cell lung cancer that progressed on radiotherapy plus ipilimumab.

The chain uses TRBV28 and TRBJ1-2; 8 bases map to TRBD1. The CDR3 runs to 13 residues. From germline, CDR1 is MDHEN and CDR2 SYDVKM. Trimming cost V 10 bases and J 4 bases; bases outside gene matches: 8. CDR3 region: CAIPGGFGYGYTF. In DNA, the CDR3 is TGTGCCATCCCAGGGGGCTTTGGCTATGGCTACACCTTC.

This chain joins TRBV2 and TRBJ1-1; D perhaps matches TRBD1 (5 bases). The CDR3 length is 13 residues. Germline CDR1 is SNHLY and CDR2 is FYNNEI. V was shortened by 1 base and J by 5 bases, with 8 bases between the two germline ends. DNA for the CDR3: TGTGCCAGCAGTGAAGTCGAGGGGACTGAAGCTTTCTTT. This codes for CASSEVEGTEAFF.

The genes are TRBV7-2 and TRBJ2-5; D call uncertain. Trimming pared 6 bases from V and 1 base from J, leaving 3 bases between. The CDR3 has 11 amino acids. Per the germline V gene, CDR1 is SGHTA and CDR2 is FQGNSA. CDR3 coding DNA: TGTGCCAGCAGTCTCCAAGAGACCCAGTACTTC. Translating it yields CASSLQETQYF.

V gene TRBV15 combines with J gene TRBJ2-7; 7 nucleotides match TRBD2. V lost 5 bases, J lost 3 bases, and 10 bases stayed unmatched. Germline V CDR1 and CDR2: LNHNV, YYDKDF (reference sequence). CDR3 length equals 15 residues. In DNA form, the CDR3 reads TGTGCCACCAGCCCATGGGGGGGAACTAACTACGAGCAGTACTTC. It specifies CATSPWGGTNYEQYF.

This clone was recorded a few times. The chain recombines TRBV28 with TRBJ2-1; 7 bases align to TRBD2. J gave up 0 bases and V 6 bases, and 8 bases lay outside the gene matches. The germline V gene encodes CDR1 MDHEN and CDR2 SYDVKM. CDR3 length equals 16 residues. Here the CDR3 DNA reads TGTGCCAGCAGCCTCGGGACTACGAGCTCCTACAATGAGCAGTTCTTC. Translation: CASSLGTTSSYNEQFF.

The V and J genes are TRBV28 and TRBJ1-2; tentatively, D is TRBD1 (5 bases). Germline CDR1 and CDR2: MDHEN and SYDVKM. There are 13 residues in the CDR3. V lost 5 bases, J lost 8 bases, and 15 bases lay in between. In DNA, the CDR3 is TGTGCCAGCAGTCAGGGCAGGCTTAGAGGCTACACCTTC. Its translation is CASSQGRLRGYTF.

The genes are TRBV15 and TRBJ2-1; TRBD1 matches 9 bases. This CDR3 has 16 amino acids. Per the germline V gene, CDR1 is LNHNV and CDR2 is YYDKDF (reference sequence). After removal of 5 bases from V and 5 bases from J, the junction contained 10 bases not matched to a gene. For the CDR3, the DNA is TGTGCCACCAGCGGTCCCCTAGGGACAGGGAACAATGAGCAGTTCTTC. This translates into CATSGPLGTGNNEQFF.

This chain connects TRBV9 to TRBJ1-2, with D hard to call. V gave up 6 bases and J gave up 1 base, with 4 bases separating them. This CDR3 region has 11 residues. Looked up from germline, CDR1 is SGDLS and CDR2 is YYNGEE. DNA of the CDR3: TGTGCCAGCACAGATAACTATGGCTACACCTTC. This translates into CASTDNYGYTF. Looking up the rest from reference TRBV9 and TRBJ1-2 gives the full variable domain: DSGVTQTPKHLITATGQRVTLRCSPRSGDLSVYWYQQSLDQGLQFLIQYYNGEERAKGNILERFSAQQFPDLHSELNLSSLELGDSALYFCASTDNYGYTFGSGTRLTVV.

The rearrangement uses TRBV27 and TRBJ1-1; the D is unclear. The CDR3 is 11 residues long. Germline CDR1 and CDR2: MNHEY and SMNVEV (reference sequence). V was clipped by 4 bases and J by 5 bases, with 5 bases between them. The CDR3 here is CASSSGTEAFF. As DNA, the CDR3 is TGTGCCAGCAGTTCCGGAACTGAAGCTTTCTTT.

This clone was detected only once. The chain carries TRBV14 and TRBJ1-1, with 11 bases that match TRBD1. The CDR3 covers 13 residues. Germline lookup yields CDR1 SGHDN and CDR2 FVKESK. After removal of 4 bases from V and 9 bases from J, the junction contained 4 bases not matched to a gene. The CDR3 DNA reads TGTGCCAGCAGCCGGGACAGGGGGACCCAAGCTTTCTTT. Amino acids: CASSRDRGTQAFF.

In its sample, this clone was seen a few times. This same CDR3 is encoded by further DNA sequences in the sample. This sequence joins TRBV9 and TRBJ1-5; a weak D match, TRBD1 (5 bases). This CDR3 region has 14 residues. Trimming stripped 3 bases from V and 4 bases from J, with 11 bases between. The germline gives CDR1 SGDLS, CDR2 YYNGEE. CDR3: CASSERGGNQPQHF. The CDR3 bases are TGTGCCAGCAGCGAGCGGGGGGGGAATCAGCCCCAGCATTTT.

The chain couples TRBV5-1 to TRBJ1-1; perhaps TRBD1 as D (5 bases). Germline CDR1 and CDR2: SGHRS and YFSETQ. The CDR3 consists of 15 residues. Deletions cut 4 bases from V and 4 bases from J, with 17 bases between. In DNA, the CDR3 is TGCGCCAGCAGCCGGACTTCAGGGATTGGCACTGAAGCTTTCTTT. Translating it yields CASSRTSGIGTEAFF.

This clone was recorded a few times. V gene TRBV6-6 combines with J gene TRBJ2-7; D is unclear. V was pared by 2 bases and J by 4 bases, with 3 bases between. This CDR3 region has 11 residues. Germline assignment: CDR1 MNHNY and CDR2 SVGAGI (reference sequence). The CDR3 region has the DNA TGTGCCAGCAGTTACAATTACGAGCAGTACTTC. Protein sequence: CASSYNYEQYF.

The chain carries TRBV13 and TRBJ2-1; perhaps TRBD2 as D (5 bases). Trimming cost V 0 bases and J 4 bases, with 10 bases left between them. The length of the CDR3 is 15 residues. Germline lookup yields CDR1 PRHDT and CDR2 FYEKMQ (reference sequence). CDR3 in amino acids: CASSLGLGRYNEQFF. Written as DNA, the CDR3 is TGTGCCAGCAGCTTAGGCCTAGGGAGATACAATGAGCAGTTCTTC.

The CDR3 spells CASSEESETEAFF. The CDR3 nucleotides are TGTGCCAGCAGTGAAGAGTCGGAGACTGAAGCTTTCTTT. V and J are TRBV2 and TRBJ1-1, with D unclear. The CDR3 runs 13 residues. Trimming shortened V by 1 base and J by 5 bases, and 8 bases separated the two germline ends. CDR1 and CDR2 (germline): SNHLY, FYNNEI.

V gene TRBV14 combines with J gene TRBJ1-2; D is perhaps TRBD1 (5 bases). Germline CDR1 and CDR2: SGHDN and FVKESK. The CDR3 consists of 14 residues. Trimming shortened V by 0 bases and J by 8 bases, and 13 bases separated the two germline ends. As DNA, the CDR3 is TGTGCCAGCAGCCAAGACGCCCAGGGTCGGGGCTACACCTTC. It encodes CASSQDAQGRGYTF.

The chain carries TRBV7-2 and TRBJ1-4; D perhaps matches TRBD1 (6 bases). Germline lookup yields CDR1 SGHTA and CDR2 FQGNSA. The CDR3 is 14 amino acids. Trimming removed 5 bases from V and 8 bases from J, with 15 bases in between. CDR3 region: CASSLGGLREKLFF. The CDR3 DNA is TGTGCCAGCAGCCTAGGGGGGTTAAGAGAAAAACTGTTTTTT.

The chain recombines TRBV29-1 with TRBJ2-4; D remains ambiguous. Germline CDR1 is SQVTM and CDR2 is ANQGSEA. The CDR3 loop spans 13 amino acids. Trimming took off 5 bases at V and 0 bases at J, with 8 bases between the two ends. CDR3 in amino acids: CSVLGLAKNIQYF. CDR3 bases: TGCAGCGTTCTCGGCCTAGCCAAAAACATTCAGTACTTC.

The rearrangement links TRBV6-6 to TRBJ1-1; weak D call: TRBD1 (6 bases). Trimming pared 6 bases from V and 1 base from J, leaving 18 bases between. This CDR3 has 16 amino acids. From germline, CDR1 is MNHNY and CDR2 SVGAGI (reference sequence). The CDR3 reads CASSRRGAPTNTEAFF. CDR3 nucleotide sequence: TGTGCCAGCAGCCGTCGGGGGGCCCCAACGAACACTGAAGCTTTCTTT.

The chain combines TRBV5-6 with TRBJ2-1; D call uncertain. Germline V CDR1 and CDR2: SGHDT, YYEEEE. The CDR3 is made up of 13 amino acids. V dropped 6 bases and J dropped 4 bases, with 11 bases sitting between them. The CDR3 DNA is TGTGCCAGCACCCCGGGTGGGTACAATGAGCAGTTCTTC. It codes for CASTPGGYNEQFF.

The gene calls are TRBV4-1 and TRBJ2-2, with 11 bases fitting TRBD1. The junction had 15 bases not matched to a gene; V was cut back by 3 bases and J by 6 bases. This CDR3 has 19 residues. Per germline, CDR1 MGHRA and CDR2 YSYEKL. The CDR3 sequence: CASSHLPGQGGENAGELFF. The CDR3 DNA sequence: TGCGCCAGCAGCCATCTCCCGGGACAGGGGGGGGAGAATGCCGGGGAGCTGTTTTTT.

This rearrangement joins TRBV10-3 to TRBJ2-7; D not resolved. V lost 0 bases and J 5 bases, leaving 2 bases between the germline ends. The CDR3 loop spans 11 amino acids. Germline V gene data show CDR1 as ENHRY and CDR2 as SYGVKD. The DNA for the CDR3 is TGTGCCATCAGTGAGTCGCACGAGCAGTACTTC. Protein: CAISESHEQYF.

The V gene is TRBV6-5, the J gene TRBJ2-7; 13 positions agree with TRBD2. CDR1 and CDR2 from the germline V gene are MNHEY and SVGAGI. This CDR3 has 15 residues. After removal of 4 bases from V and 5 bases from J, the junction contained 5 bases not matched to a gene. The CDR3 spells CASSSLTSGRHEQYF. In DNA, the CDR3 is TGTGCCAGCAGTTCCCTGACTAGCGGGAGGCACGAGCAGTACTTC.

This clone was detected only once. The gene calls are TRBV6-1 and TRBJ1-6; tentatively, D is TRBD1 (6 bases). Germline-derived CDR1 and CDR2 are MNHNS and SASEGT. The V end lost 8 bases, the J end lost 9 bases, and 14 bases lay between the germline ends. The CDR3 loop spans 13 amino acids. The CDR3 nucleotides are TGTGCCAGCTCGGGGGGGCCCCGTTCACCCCTCCACTTT. Amino acid sequence: CASSGGPRSPLHF.

This chain uses TRBV6-1 with TRBJ1-5, with D hard to call. The CDR3 length is 16 residues. Germline CDR1 is MNHNS and CDR2 is SASEGT. Deletions cut 4 bases from V and 3 bases from J, with 16 bases between. This CDR3 reads CASSGRGRRINQPQHF. In DNA, the CDR3 is TGTGCCAGCAGTGGCCGTGGCAGGAGAATCAATCAGCCCCAGCATTTT.

The chain couples TRBV4-1 to TRBJ2-2; tentative D call: TRBD2 (6 bases). From germline, CDR1 is MGHRA and CDR2 YSYEKL. The V end was cut by 1 base, the J end by 4 bases, with 19 bases between. There are 18 residues in the CDR3. The CDR3 is CASSQVMGGGTTTGELFF. Written as DNA, the CDR3 is TGCGCCAGCAGCCAAGTAATGGGAGGAGGGACCACCACCGGGGAGCTGTTTTTT.

This rearrangement joins TRBV6-7 to TRBJ1-1; D is uncertain. TRBV6-7 is annotated as an ORF whose role is uncertain. The CDR3 extends over 13 amino acids. Trimming removed 2 bases at V and 4 bases at J, with 8 bases between. The CDR3 bases are TGTGCCAGCAGTTACACTCGGACCACTGAAGCTTTCTTT. Translation: CASSYTRTTEAFF.

This chain links TRBV4-3 with TRBJ1-5, with D perhaps matching TRBD1 (6 bases). The ends were cut back, 4 bases at V and 2 bases at J, with 21 bases in the middle. CDR1 is LGHNA and CDR2 is YSLEER in the germline V gene. The CDR3 is 18 amino acids. The CDR3 nucleotides are TGCGCCAGCAGCCTCTGCTTCCGGGACACTTTTTGCAATCAGCCCCAGCATTTT. This encodes CASSLCFRDTFCNQPQHF.

CDR3 in DNA: TGTGCCACGGAAGACAGATTGAACACTGAAGCTTTCTTT. The encoded protein is CATEDRLNTEAFF. The rearrangement joins TRBV10-3 to TRBJ1-1; maybe TRBD1 (5 bases). Per the germline V gene, CDR1 is ENHRY and CDR2 is SYGVKD. This CDR3 is 13 amino acids long. V gave up 10 bases and J gave up 0 bases, with 12 bases separating them.

This clone appeared once. The rearrangement links TRBV27 to TRBJ2-3, with 8 bases identical to TRBD2. The germline CDR1 and CDR2 sequences are MNHEY and SMNVEV (reference sequence). The V and J ends lost 3 bases and 1 base, in that order; junction bases with no gene match: 0. The CDR3 has 14 amino acids. As DNA, the CDR3 is TGTGCCAGCAGTTTGCGGGAGGGCACAGATACGCAGTATTTT. It is translated as CASSLREGTDTQYF.